The rows below give T cell receptor beta chains drawn from one sample of a study of CD8+ T cells in alopecia areata. Libraries were prepared by immunoSEQ multiplex PCR; TCRdb keeps only in-frame clonotypes and omits some of them. The table has fewer than 200,000 clones, over 50% seen once. The source material was CD4+ T cells sorted from blood, sampled at week 0. These receptors were taken from a human donor with alopecia areata. Each CDR3 is given with its conserved first and last residue. The D gene is left open where the match is weak. Not every row has a clone size; where given, it reads once, few, many or a size class.

cdr3_aa: CASSLTAGNTGELFF; cdr3_nt: TGTGCCAGCAGCTTAACTGCAGGGAACACCGGGGAGCTGTTTTTT; clone_size: -; v_call: TRBV7-3; j_call: TRBJ2-2; d_call: -
cdr3_aa: CASSFSTGELFF; cdr3_nt: TGTGCCAGCAGTTTCAGCACCGGGGAGCTGTTTTTT; clone_size: -; v_call: TRBV27; j_call: TRBJ2-2; d_call: -
cdr3_aa: CAWRKPGGAGANVLTF; cdr3_nt: TGTGCCTGGAGGAAACCTGGGGGAGCCGGGGCCAACGTCCTGACTTTC; clone_size: -; v_call: TRBV30; j_call: TRBJ2-6; d_call: -
cdr3_aa: CASKQGSRSYEQYF; cdr3_nt: TGTGCCAGCAAACAGGGTTCCCGCTCCTACGAGCAGTACTTC; clone_size: -; v_call: TRBV2; j_call: TRBJ2-7; d_call: -
cdr3_aa: CASSLVGGTSLSYEQYF; cdr3_nt: TGTGCCAGCAGCTTAGTCGGGGGGACTAGCCTTTCCTACGAGCAGTACTTC; clone_size: -; v_call: TRBV7-9; j_call: TRBJ2-7; d_call: TRBD2
cdr3_aa: CASSYGGRETQYF; cdr3_nt: TGCGCCAGCAGCTATGGGGGTCGGGAGACCCAGTACTTC; clone_size: -; v_call: TRBV5-1; j_call: TRBJ2-5; d_call: -
cdr3_aa: CSGGRGRGSTDTQYF; cdr3_nt: TGCAGCGGGGGAAGGGGCAGGGGAAGCACAGATACGCAGTATTTT; clone_size: -; v_call: TRBV29-1; j_call: TRBJ2-3; d_call: -
cdr3_aa: CSVDAGTTIYF; cdr3_nt: TGCAGCGTTGATGCGGGAACCACCATATATTTT; clone_size: few; v_call: TRBV29-1; j_call: TRBJ1-3; d_call: -
cdr3_aa: CSVSGGGEAFF; cdr3_nt: TGCAGCGTCTCAGGGGGAGGTGAAGCTTTCTTT; clone_size: few; v_call: TRBV29-1; j_call: TRBJ1-1; d_call: TRBD1
cdr3_aa: CASIAGGDIQYF; cdr3_nt: TGTGCCAGCATAGCGGGGGGGGACATTCAGTACTTC; clone_size: -; v_call: TRBV6-6; j_call: TRBJ2-4; d_call: TRBD2
cdr3_aa: CASSIGAGGWETQYF; cdr3_nt: TGTGCCAGTAGTATCGGGGCAGGGGGTTGGGAGACCCAGTACTTC; clone_size: -; v_call: TRBV19; j_call: TRBJ2-5; d_call: TRBD1
cdr3_aa: CAWSRTGAGYEQYF; cdr3_nt: TGTGCCTGGAGTAGGACAGGGGCTGGGTACGAGCAGTACTTC; clone_size: -; v_call: TRBV30; j_call: TRBJ2-7; d_call: TRBD1
cdr3_aa: CSVLLRGPSGELFF; cdr3_nt: TGCAGCGTTCTTTTAAGGGGTCCGTCCGGGGAGCTGTTTTTT; clone_size: -; v_call: TRBV29-1; j_call: TRBJ2-2; d_call: -
cdr3_aa: CASRAGVSGNTIYF; cdr3_nt: TGTGCCAGCAGGGCGGGAGTCTCTGGAAACACCATATATTTT; clone_size: -; v_call: TRBV6-5; j_call: TRBJ1-3; d_call: -
cdr3_aa: CATSAHRTAAFF; cdr3_nt: TGTGCCACCAGCGCCCACCGGACGGCCGCTTTCTTT; clone_size: -; v_call: TRBV15; j_call: TRBJ1-1; d_call: -
cdr3_aa: CASSISQGNSPLHF; cdr3_nt: TGTGCCAGCAGCATATCACAGGGGAATTCACCCCTCCACTTT; clone_size: -; v_call: TRBV6-5; j_call: TRBJ1-6; d_call: TRBD1
cdr3_aa: CASGLVFGGGGGLFF; cdr3_nt: TGTGCTAGTGGTTTGGTATTCGGTGGCGGCGGCGGGCTGTTTTTT; clone_size: -; v_call: TRBV12-5; j_call: TRBJ2-2; d_call: -
cdr3_aa: CAAYPSGGETQYF; cdr3_nt: TGTGCCGCATACCCTAGCGGGGGGGAGACCCAGTACTTC; clone_size: -; v_call: TRBV30; j_call: TRBJ2-5; d_call: TRBD2
cdr3_aa: CSAIPMRADAEAFF; cdr3_nt: TGCAGCGCCATCCCAATGAGGGCTGACGCTGAAGCTTTCTTT; clone_size: -; v_call: TRBV29-1; j_call: TRBJ1-1; d_call: -
cdr3_aa: CASSVTGVPYNEQFF; cdr3_nt: TGTGCCAGCAGCGTAACAGGGGTCCCCTACAATGAGCAGTTCTTC; clone_size: -; v_call: TRBV9; j_call: TRBJ2-1; d_call: TRBD1
cdr3_aa: CSARGYNEQYF; cdr3_nt: TGCAGTGCTAGAGGATATAACGAGCAGTACTTC; clone_size: -; v_call: TRBV20-1; j_call: TRBJ2-7; d_call: -
cdr3_aa: CASSPGQGSFNQPQHF; cdr3_nt: TGTGCCAGCTCACCTGGACAGGGTTCCTTCAATCAGCCCCAGCATTTT; clone_size: once; v_call: TRBV18; j_call: TRBJ1-5; d_call: TRBD1
cdr3_aa: CASSPTRGQGNQPQHF; cdr3_nt: TGTGCCAGCAGCCCGACCAGGGGGCAAGGCAATCAGCCCCAGCATTTT; clone_size: -; v_call: TRBV7-2; j_call: TRBJ1-5; d_call: TRBD1
cdr3_aa: CASSLFGHSNTDTQYF; cdr3_nt: TGTGCCAGCAGCTTATTCGGGCACTCCAACACAGATACGCAGTATTTT; clone_size: -; v_call: TRBV7-3; j_call: TRBJ2-3; d_call: -
cdr3_aa: CATSRVGEGLAKNIQYF; cdr3_nt: TGTGCCACCAGCAGAGTAGGGGAAGGACTAGCCAAAAACATTCAGTACTTC; clone_size: -; v_call: TRBV15; j_call: TRBJ2-4; d_call: -
cdr3_aa: CAWSVNPNYGYTF; cdr3_nt: TGTGCCTGGAGTGTAAATCCAAACTATGGCTACACCTTC; clone_size: -; v_call: TRBV30; j_call: TRBJ1-2; d_call: -
cdr3_aa: CSVAGGSGEQFF; cdr3_nt: TGCAGCGTCGCGGGCGGGTCAGGGGAGCAGTTCTTC; clone_size: -; v_call: TRBV29-1; j_call: TRBJ2-1; d_call: -
cdr3_aa: CATRGGRETQYF; cdr3_nt: TGTGCCACGCGGGGGGGAAGAGAGACCCAGTACTTC; clone_size: -; v_call: TRBV10-3; j_call: TRBJ2-5; d_call: TRBD2
cdr3_aa: CASNRGGLGANVLTF; cdr3_nt: TGTGCCAGCAACCGTGGGGGTCTGGGGGCCAACGTCCTGACTTTC; clone_size: -; v_call: TRBV6-1; j_call: TRBJ2-6; d_call: -
cdr3_aa: CAIARGTDNYGYTF; cdr3_nt: TGTGCGATTGCTAGGGGGACAGATAACTATGGCTACACCTTC; clone_size: -; v_call: TRBV7-9; j_call: TRBJ1-2; d_call: TRBD1
cdr3_aa: CSVEGGGRLNTEAFF; cdr3_nt: TGCAGCGTTGAAGGGGGGGGCAGATTGAACACTGAAGCTTTCTTT; clone_size: -; v_call: TRBV29-1; j_call: TRBJ1-1; d_call: -
cdr3_aa: CAWSLGLKRAQYF; cdr3_nt: TGTGCCTGGAGCCTCGGGCTCAAGAGGGCCCAGTACTTC; clone_size: -; v_call: TRBV30; j_call: TRBJ2-5; d_call: -
cdr3_aa: CSGAGTVTEAFF; cdr3_nt: TGCAGCGGCGCCGGGACCGTCACCGAAGCTTTCTTT; clone_size: -; v_call: TRBV29-1; j_call: TRBJ1-1; d_call: -
cdr3_aa: CASSISTSGRGETQYF; cdr3_nt: TGCGCCAGCAGCATCTCGACTAGCGGGAGAGGAGAGACCCAGTACTTC; clone_size: -; v_call: TRBV5-1; j_call: TRBJ2-5; d_call: TRBD2
cdr3_aa: CASSATGGRADTQYF; cdr3_nt: TGTGCCAGCAGTGCGACAGGGGGCCGGGCAGATACGCAGTATTTT; clone_size: -; v_call: TRBV6-5; j_call: TRBJ2-3; d_call: TRBD1
cdr3_aa: CASSPPTSGGGNEQFF; cdr3_nt: TGTGCCAGCTCACCACCGACTAGCGGGGGGGGGAATGAGCAGTTCTTC; clone_size: medium-sized; v_call: TRBV18; j_call: TRBJ2-1; d_call: TRBD2
cdr3_aa: CASSLAAWTEANSPLHF; cdr3_nt: TGTGCCAGCAGCTTAGCGGCCTGGACAGAAGCTAATTCACCCCTCCACTTT; clone_size: -; v_call: TRBV7-9; j_call: TRBJ1-6; d_call: -
cdr3_aa: CASSPGGAYGYTF; cdr3_nt: TGCGCCAGCAGCCCCGGGGGTGCCTATGGCTACACCTTC; clone_size: -; v_call: TRBV5-1; j_call: TRBJ1-2; d_call: -
cdr3_aa: CSVEFSNSPEKLFF; cdr3_nt: TGCAGCGTTGAATTTAGTAACAGTCCTGAAAAACTGTTTTTT; clone_size: -; v_call: TRBV29-1; j_call: TRBJ1-4; d_call: -
cdr3_aa: CSVAGNYGYTF; cdr3_nt: TGCAGCGTTGCGGGAAACTATGGCTACACCTTC; clone_size: -; v_call: TRBV29-1; j_call: TRBJ1-2; d_call: -
cdr3_aa: CASSWGGSPLHF; cdr3_nt: TGTGCCAGCAGTTGGGGAGGTTCACCCCTCCACTTT; clone_size: -; v_call: TRBV6-5; j_call: TRBJ1-6; d_call: -
cdr3_aa: CSVRQVHEQYF; cdr3_nt: TGCAGCGTAAGACAGGTCCACGAGCAGTACTTC; clone_size: few; v_call: TRBV29-1; j_call: TRBJ2-7; d_call: -
cdr3_aa: CASSVGERSKNIQYF; cdr3_nt: TGTGCCAGCAGCGTAGGGGAACGGTCCAAAAACATTCAGTACTTC; clone_size: -; v_call: TRBV9; j_call: TRBJ2-4; d_call: -
cdr3_aa: CAALGQKPYEQYF; cdr3_nt: TGTGCCGCGCTGGGACAGAAACCTTACGAGCAGTACTTC; clone_size: -; v_call: TRBV30; j_call: TRBJ2-7; d_call: TRBD1
cdr3_aa: CAWSVHRESEKLFF; cdr3_nt: TGTGCCTGGAGTGTACATCGGGAGTCAGAAAAACTGTTTTTT; clone_size: -; v_call: TRBV30; j_call: TRBJ1-4; d_call: -
cdr3_aa: CASKRDRSYEQYF; cdr3_nt: TGTGCCAGTAAAAGGGACAGAAGCTACGAGCAGTACTTC; clone_size: -; v_call: TRBV11-3; j_call: TRBJ2-7; d_call: TRBD1
cdr3_aa: CASSLLGGTEAFF; cdr3_nt: TGCGCCAGCAGCCTATTGGGGGGCACTGAAGCTTTCTTT; clone_size: few; v_call: TRBV5-1; j_call: TRBJ1-1; d_call: -